Listed below are T cell receptor beta chains from one sample, sequenced in a study of cytotoxic CD8 clonotypes in ibrutinib-treated CLL. Clones were read by immunoSEQ multiplex PCR, and TCRdb kept only the in-frame ones, dropping some. The data hold about 160,000 clones, with approximately 80% observed a single time. This specimen consisted of PBMCs, obtained after 24 months of ibrutinib treatment. The receptor set was obtained from a human donor with chronic lymphocytic leukemia. The CDR3 runs from the conserved cysteine through the conserved F or W. D genes are given only for firm matches. Part of the rows lack a size; the others show once, few, many or a class for expanded clones.

size: -; J: TRBJ2-7; V: TRBV27; D: -; CDR3: CASSRRQGSEQYF; DNA: TGTGCCAGCAGTCGCCGCCAGGGTAGCGAGCAGTACTTC
size: -; J: TRBJ2-2; V: TRBV7-3; D: TRBD1; CDR3: CASSPGTGGPNTGELFF; DNA: TGTGCCAGCAGCCCGGGGACAGGGGGCCCGAACACCGGGGAGCTGTTTTTT
size: -; J: TRBJ1-2; V: TRBV29-1; D: TRBD1; CDR3: CSVPRQGDYGYTF; DNA: TGCAGCGTGCCCCGACAGGGGGACTATGGCTACACCTTC
size: -; J: TRBJ2-7; V: TRBV20-1; D: -; CDR3: CSAGTHYEQYF; DNA: TGCAGTGCCGGGACACACTACGAGCAGTACTTC
size: -; J: TRBJ1-4; V: TRBV27; D: -; CDR3: CASSLSSQGYEKLFF; DNA: TGTGCCAGCAGTTTAAGTTCGCAGGGATATGAAAAACTGTTTTTT
size: -; J: TRBJ2-5; V: TRBV2; D: TRBD2; CDR3: CASSSTSGRAEYQETQYF; DNA: TGTGCCAGCAGTTCGACTAGCGGGAGGGCCGAGTACCAAGAGACCCAGTACTTC
size: -; J: TRBJ2-3; V: TRBV4-3; D: TRBD2; CDR3: CASSQGGAGGPQADTQYF; DNA: TGCGCCAGCAGCCAAGGCGGAGCGGGAGGGCCTCAGGCAGATACGCAGTATTTT
size: -; J: TRBJ1-2; V: TRBV5-6; D: -; CDR3: CASNEYTAALNTF; DNA: TGTGCCAGCAACGAATATACGGCGGCTTTAAACACCTTC
size: -; J: TRBJ1-2; V: TRBV30; D: -; CDR3: CAWSARGNGYTF; DNA: TGTGCCTGGAGTGCCCGTGGGAATGGCTACACCTTC
size: -; J: TRBJ2-7; V: TRBV6-5; D: TRBD2; CDR3: CASTPLISGVYEQYF; DNA: TGTGCCAGCACCCCCTTGATCAGCGGGGTGTACGAGCAGTACTTC
size: -; J: TRBJ2-6; V: TRBV5-1; D: -; CDR3: CASSLVGTGKPAGANVLTF; DNA: TGCGCCAGCAGCTTGGTGGGAACAGGGAAACCCGCTGGGGCCAACGTCCTGACTTTC
size: -; J: TRBJ1-4; V: TRBV28; D: -; CDR3: CASSLGPASGLFF; DNA: TGTGCCAGCAGTTTGGGACCGGCATCGGGGCTGTTTTTT
size: -; J: TRBJ2-3; V: TRBV15; D: -; CDR3: CATSRRGDTQYF; DNA: TGTGCCACCAGCAGACGGGGGGATACGCAGTATTTT
size: -; J: TRBJ2-3; V: TRBV7-2; D: -; CDR3: CASRPPGATFADTQYF; DNA: TGTGCCAGCAGGCCCCCTGGCGCTACCTTCGCAGATACGCAGTATTTT
size: -; J: TRBJ2-7; V: TRBV28; D: -; CDR3: CASSPDLRDYEQYF; DNA: TGTGCCAGCAGTCCGGACTTGAGAGACTACGAGCAGTACTTC
size: -; J: TRBJ1-5; V: TRBV7-4; D: TRBD1; CDR3: CASSPRTGFNQPQHF; DNA: TGTGCCAGCAGCCCCCGGACAGGGTTTAATCAGCCCCAGCATTTT
size: -; J: TRBJ2-7; V: TRBV15; D: TRBD1; CDR3: CATSRGQGSYEQYF; DNA: TGTGCCACCAGCAGAGGACAGGGCTCCTACGAGCAGTACTTC
size: few; J: TRBJ2-4; V: TRBV19; D: -; CDR3: CASSSARRDNIQYF; DNA: TGTGCCAGTAGTTCGGCGCGTCGGGATAACATTCAGTACTTC
size: -; J: TRBJ2-5; V: TRBV7-9; D: -; CDR3: CASSLYRAVQETQYF; DNA: TGTGCCAGCAGCTTATACCGAGCGGTCCAAGAGACCCAGTACTTC
size: -; J: TRBJ1-2; V: TRBV6-1; D: -; CDR3: CASSEVRAFGRDNGYTF; DNA: TGTGCCAGCAGTGAAGTAAGGGCCTTCGGTAGAGACAATGGCTACACCTTC
size: once; J: TRBJ2-6; V: TRBV5-4; D: TRBD1; CDR3: CASSVTGVSGANVLTF; DNA: TGTGCCAGCAGCGTGACAGGGGTTTCTGGGGCCAACGTCCTGACTTTC
size: -; J: TRBJ2-1; V: TRBV19; D: TRBD2; CDR3: CASSPLAGMYNEQFF; DNA: TGTGCCAGTAGTCCACTAGCGGGAATGTACAATGAGCAGTTCTTC
size: -; J: TRBJ1-4; V: TRBV9; D: -; CDR3: CASSPGSSTNEKLFF; DNA: TGTGCCAGCAGCCCAGGGTCCTCAACTAATGAAAAACTGTTTTTT
size: -; J: TRBJ1-5; V: TRBV6-1; D: -; CDR3: CASRGQGRSNQPQHF; DNA: TGTGCCAGCAGAGGGCAGGGCCGTAGCAATCAGCCCCAGCATTTT
size: many; J: TRBJ2-7; V: TRBV6-1; D: TRBD2; CDR3: CASEKRGGTYEQYF; DNA: TGTGCCAGCGAGAAGCGGGGGGGAACCTACGAGCAGTACTTC
size: -; J: TRBJ1-6; V: TRBV2; D: -; CDR3: CASSPRAGVGSPLHF; DNA: TGTGCCAGCAGCCCAAGGGCAGGGGTAGGTTCACCCCTCCACTTT
size: -; J: TRBJ2-5; V: TRBV2; D: TRBD1; CDR3: CASSTRQGQQTQYF; DNA: TGTGCCAGCAGTACCAGACAGGGCCAGCAGACCCAGTACTTC
size: -; J: TRBJ1-2; V: TRBV28; D: -; CDR3: CASTYPGLYGYTF; DNA: TGTGCCAGCACTTACCCGGGCCTCTATGGCTACACCTTC
size: once; J: TRBJ2-1; V: TRBV11-2; D: TRBD1; CDR3: CASSLGQGDEQFF; DNA: TGTGCCAGCAGCTTAGGACAGGGGGATGAGCAGTTCTTC
size: -; J: TRBJ1-4; V: TRBV18; D: TRBD1; CDR3: CASAEGQVATNEKLFF; DNA: TGTGCCAGCGCCGAGGGACAGGTTGCAACTAATGAAAAACTGTTTTTT
size: -; J: TRBJ1-1; V: TRBV10-2; D: -; CDR3: CASGQNTEAFF; DNA: TGCGCCAGCGGGCAGAACACTGAAGCTTTCTTT
size: -; J: TRBJ1-1; V: TRBV9; D: -; CDR3: CASSVATGKPNTEAFF; DNA: TGTGCCAGCAGCGTAGCTACAGGCAAGCCGAACACTGAAGCTTTCTTT
size: -; J: TRBJ2-7; V: TRBV7-2; D: -; CDR3: CASSLAGGSPYEQYF; DNA: TGTGCCAGCAGCTTAGCTGGGGGGAGTCCCTACGAGCAGTACTTC
size: -; J: TRBJ1-4; V: TRBV7-9; D: -; CDR3: CASSHGSGEKLFF; DNA: TGTGCCAGCAGCCATGGAAGTGGAGAAAAACTGTTTTTT
size: -; J: TRBJ1-2; V: TRBV5-5; D: -; CDR3: CASSLSGTANYGYTF; DNA: TGTGCCAGCAGCTTGAGCGGGACCGCCAACTATGGCTACACCTTC
size: -; J: TRBJ2-6; V: TRBV11-2; D: -; CDR3: CASSLVLGTGANVLTF; DNA: TGTGCCAGCAGCTTAGTACTCGGGACTGGGGCCAACGTCCTGACTTTC
size: -; J: TRBJ1-4; V: TRBV30; D: -; CDR3: CARSVQGLVNEKLFF; DNA: TGTGCCCGGAGTGTACAGGGATTAGTTAATGAAAAACTGTTTTTT
size: -; J: TRBJ2-3; V: TRBV29-1; D: TRBD1; CDR3: CSVHPRTGTGGLVTDTQYF; DNA: TGCAGCGTCCACCCTAGGACCGGGACAGGGGGCCTAGTCACAGATACGCAGTATTTT
size: -; J: TRBJ1-4; V: TRBV7-8; D: TRBD1; CDR3: CASRKGQATGEKLFF; DNA: TGTGCCAGCAGGAAGGGACAGGCAACGGGTGAAAAACTGTTTTTT
size: -; J: TRBJ2-3; V: TRBV5-6; D: TRBD1; CDR3: CASRQDREADTQYF; DNA: TGTGCCAGCAGACAAGACAGGGAAGCAGATACGCAGTATTTT
size: -; J: TRBJ2-2; V: TRBV9; D: TRBD2; CDR3: CASSVRGGRVNTGELFF; DNA: TGTGCCAGCAGCGTTCGGGGCGGGAGGGTGAACACCGGGGAGCTGTTTTTT
size: -; J: TRBJ1-3; V: TRBV6-5; D: TRBD1; CDR3: CASRSTGAGNTIYF; DNA: TGTGCCAGCAGATCGACAGGGGCTGGAAACACCATATATTTT
size: -; J: TRBJ1-1; V: TRBV5-1; D: -; CDR3: CASSLGGPNTEAFF; DNA: TGCGCCAGCTCACTGGGGGGGCCGAACACTGAAGCTTTCTTT
size: medium-sized; J: TRBJ2-7; V: TRBV14; D: -; CDR3: CASSQTYEQYF; DNA: TGTGCCAGCAGCCAGACCTACGAGCAGTACTTC
size: once; J: TRBJ2-5; V: TRBV5-1; D: -; CDR3: CASSPPDMETQYF; DNA: TGCGCCAGCAGCCCTCCCGATATGGAGACCCAGTACTTC
size: -; J: TRBJ1-5; V: TRBV9; D: TRBD1; CDR3: CASSLGQGPQPQHF; DNA: TGTGCCAGCAGCTTAGGACAGGGGCCTCAGCCCCAGCATTTT
size: -; J: TRBJ1-1; V: TRBV19; D: -; CDR3: CASSIVRQNTEAFF; DNA: TGTGCCAGTAGTATAGTCAGACAGAACACTGAAGCTTTCTTT
size: -; J: TRBJ1-1; V: TRBV7-6; D: TRBD1; CDR3: CASSLALGQTEAFF; DNA: TGTGCCAGCAGCTTAGCGCTGGGACAGACTGAAGCTTTCTTT
size: -; J: TRBJ2-4; V: TRBV10-3; D: -; CDR3: CAIRTPSAKNIQYF; DNA: TGTGCCATCAGAACGCCCTCAGCCAAAAACATTCAGTACTTC
size: -; J: TRBJ2-3; V: TRBV5-1; D: TRBD1; CDR3: CASSRGQISTDTQYF; DNA: TGCGCCAGCAGCCGGGGACAGATTAGCACAGATACGCAGTATTTT
size: -; J: TRBJ2-2; V: TRBV7-2; D: TRBD2; CDR3: CASSPSGGRSANTGELFF; DNA: TGTGCCAGCAGCCCCAGCGGGGGCCGATCCGCGAACACCGGGGAGCTGTTTTTT
size: -; J: TRBJ2-7; V: TRBV7-8; D: -; CDR3: CASSATGVPYEQYF; DNA: TGTGCCAGCAGCGCCACCGGGGTCCCCTACGAGCAGTACTTC
size: -; J: TRBJ2-2; V: TRBV5-1; D: -; CDR3: CASSFGPNTGELFF; DNA: TGCGCCAGCAGCTTTGGGCCGAACACCGGGGAGCTGTTTTTT